This T cell receptor (beta chain) was retrieved from a study of CD8 T cells in Susac syndrome. About 0.5 to 1 ug RNA was reverse transcribed with random hexamers. TCRdb re-analysed the immunoSEQ multiplex PCR reads in MiXCR, keeping a single row per CDR3 protein. The table includes roughly 200,000 distinct CDR3 sequences, approximately 95% detected once. The CDR3 length is 14 residues. Trimming took 3 bases from V and 0 from J, leaving 3 bases between them. From germline, CDR1 is SNHLY and CDR2 FYNNEI. The origin of this receptor is a human donor with multiple sclerosis. Specimen: CD4+ T cells from PBMCs. J is TRBJ2-6 and V is TRBV2, with D unresolved. CDR3 sequence (DNA): TGTGCCAGCAGTGATGACTCTGGGGCCAACGTCCTGACTTTC. The encoded protein is CASSDDSGANVLTF.